This T cell receptor (beta chain) was sequenced during a study of shared clonotypes between healthy human individuals. Sequenced by immunoSEQ multiplex PCR; TCRdb stores in-frame clones only, minus some. The sample yields roughly 1 million clones, 75% seen once. The germline V gene encodes CDR1 SSHAT and CDR2 FNYEAQ (reference sequence). The CDR3 totals 15 residues. As to this clone: Antigen specificity is unknown. Its ends do not fully match the called genes, so a read error is possible.

The study, taken as a whole, reports: Collection of samples was limited to blood; tissue repertoires likely differ. Naive subsets, compared against memory subsets, generally had larger estimated richness values. Non-shared clonotypes showed lower generation probabilities than clonotypes common to all four donors.

The material sequenced was memory CD4+ T cells sorted from blood. Specified subset: CD45RA-negative fraction. This TCR was recovered from a man aged 18 to 30 in good health. The V and J genes are TRBV7-7 and TRBJ2-2, with a possible D match to TRBD2 (6 bases). The CDR3 bases are TGTGCTAGCAGCTTAGTTGCCGGGGGCACCGGGGAGCTGTTTTTT. This encodes CASSLVAGGTGELFF.